The source of this TCR beta chain is a study of cytomegalovirus exposure and HLA in healthy donors. Trimming cost V 3 bases and J 0 bases, with 18 bases left between them. In germline, CDR1 is MNHEY, CDR2 SMNVEV (reference sequence). The CDR3 is 17 residues long. Study-level findings and limits: The sole available immune exposure information was CMV serostatus. What a later analysis showed was that several of the most significant clusters appeared linked to common viral pathogens. Being productive about 87% or about 30% of the time was typical of most TCR beta V segments in an earlier analysis.

The PCR employed 60 Vbeta primers together with 13 Jbeta primers. Measured with immunoSEQ multiplex PCR; TCRdb has only the in-frame clones, and not every one. The sample has approximately 170,000 clones, around 76% seen once. Details on this clone: The antigen remains unidentified.

Material for sequencing was PBMCs. The receptor's source is a middle-aged man in good health and CMV-seronegative. The rearrangement uses TRBV27 and TRBJ2-7, with D possibly matching TRBD1 (5 bases). The CDR3 loop reads CASSFRVLDQHSYEQYF. The DNA of the CDR3 is TGTGCCAGCAGTTTCAGGGTCCTAGACCAACACTCCTACGAGCAGTACTTC.